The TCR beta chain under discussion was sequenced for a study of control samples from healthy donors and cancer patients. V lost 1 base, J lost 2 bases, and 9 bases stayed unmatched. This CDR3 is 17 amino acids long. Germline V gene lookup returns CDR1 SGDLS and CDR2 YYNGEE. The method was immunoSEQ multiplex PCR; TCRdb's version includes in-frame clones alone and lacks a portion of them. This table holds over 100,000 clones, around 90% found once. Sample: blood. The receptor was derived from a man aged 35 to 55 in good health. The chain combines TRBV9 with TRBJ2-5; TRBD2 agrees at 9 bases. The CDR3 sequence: CASSVSGSGGPQETQYF. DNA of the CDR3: TGTGCCAGCAGCGTATCGGGTAGCGGGGGTCCACAAGAGACCCAGTACTTC.